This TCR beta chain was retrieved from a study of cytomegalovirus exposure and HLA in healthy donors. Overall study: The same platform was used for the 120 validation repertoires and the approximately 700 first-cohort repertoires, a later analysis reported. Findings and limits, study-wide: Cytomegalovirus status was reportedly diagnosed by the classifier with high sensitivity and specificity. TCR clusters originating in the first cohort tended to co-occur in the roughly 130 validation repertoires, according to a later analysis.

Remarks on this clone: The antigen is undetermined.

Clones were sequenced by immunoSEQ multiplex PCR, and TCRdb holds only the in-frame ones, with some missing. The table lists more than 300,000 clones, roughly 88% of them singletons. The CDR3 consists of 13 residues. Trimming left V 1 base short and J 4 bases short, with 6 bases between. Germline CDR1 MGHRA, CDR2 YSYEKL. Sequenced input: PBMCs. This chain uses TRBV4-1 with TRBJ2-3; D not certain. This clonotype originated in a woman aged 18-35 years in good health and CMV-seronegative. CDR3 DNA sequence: TGCGCCAGCAGCCAAGTCCAGGCAGATACGCAGTATTTT. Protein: CASSQVQADTQYF.